One sample yielded the 14 T cell receptor beta chains listed below, sequenced in a study of T-cell memory formation after mild COVID-19. Via MiXCR, TCRdb re-called the 5' RACE reads, giving one row per CDR3 protein. The sample consists of 85,000 to 120,000 distinct CDR3 sequences, roughly 12% of them appearing once. Sequences were obtained from PBMCs or a T cell subset sorted from them (not recorded which). These receptors came from an adult woman who had mild COVID-19 (a few samples of this study predate the infection). Cell type and time point are not known.

CDR3 amino acids: CASSPGQHTGELFF. The CDR3 nucleotides read TGTGCCAGCAGCCCGGGACAACACACCGGGGAGCTGTTTTTT. The V gene is TRBV7-9, the J gene TRBJ2-2; possible D gene TRBD1, 6 bases. V was trimmed by 5 bases and J by 3 bases, leaving 10 bases between them. Germline lookup yields CDR1 SEHNR and CDR2 FQNEAQ (reference sequence). The CDR3 runs to 14 residues.

This clonotype occurred many times. V and J are TRBV11-2 and TRBJ2-1, with a tentative D call TRBD2 (5 bases). Germline values: CDR1 SGHAT, CDR2 FQNNGV. Deletions cut 5 bases from V and 0 bases from J, with 11 bases between. The CDR3 totals 15 residues. CDR3 in amino acids: CASSKDLSSYNEQFF. As DNA, the CDR3 is TGTGCCAGCAGCAAGGACTTGAGCTCCTACAATGAGCAGTTCTTC.

The J gene is TRBJ2-7, the V gene TRBV21-1; the table's D gene call, TRBD1, was not cross checked with the DNA. TRBV21-1 is an annotated pseudogene. CDR3 length equals 20 residues. The CDR3 is CASSREPISHRDSKGVGQYF. For the CDR3, the DNA is TGTGCCAGCAGCAGAGAGCCCATATCACACCGGGACAGCAAAGGGGTGGGGCAGTACTTC.

This chain links TRBV30 with TRBJ1-6; possible D gene TRBD1, 6 bases. Germline loops: CDR1 GTSNPN, CDR2 SVGIG (reference sequence). The CDR3 has 13 residues. Trimming left V 0 bases short and J 10 bases short, with 10 bases between. The CDR3 region has the DNA TGTGCCTGGAGTGTACAGGGTAGCTCACCCCTCCACTTT. Translated: CAWSVQGSSPLHF.

This clonotype was detected a few times. The chain joins TRBV2 to TRBJ2-3; D unresolved. V lost 1 base to trimming and J lost 4 bases, with 9 bases between them. This CDR3 spans 14 amino acids. Germline CDR1 and CDR2: SNHLY and FYNNEI. The chain's CDR3 is CASSEGLVPDTQYF. DNA of the CDR3: TGTGCCAGCAGTGAAGGACTCGTTCCAGATACGCAGTATTTT. The whole variable domain, filled in from reference TRBV2 and TRBJ2-3, reads EPEVTQTPSHQVTQMGQEVILRCVPISNHLYFYWYRQILGQKVEFLVSFYNNEISEKSEIFDDQFSVERPDGSNFTLKIRSTKLEDSAMYFCASSEGLVPDTQYFGPGTRLTVL.

This clonotype was recorded a few times. This chain links TRBV6-2 or TRBV6-3 with TRBJ2-7; D is ambiguous. The germline gives CDR1 MNHEY, CDR2 SVGEGT. Deletions cut 2 bases from V and 3 bases from J, with 8 bases between. This CDR3 has 13 residues. The CDR3 here is CASSYLDRYEQYF. CDR3 coding DNA: TGTGCCAGCAGTTACCTGGACCGCTACGAGCAGTACTTC.

This chain uses TRBV5-1 with TRBJ1-6; D is unclear. This CDR3 is built from 13 residues. Between the trimmed V and J ends, which lost 0 bases and 8 bases, there was a span of 6 bases. Germline V gene data show CDR1 as SGHRS and CDR2 as YFSETQ. Here the CDR3 reads CASSLESDSPLHF. CDR3 nucleotide sequence: TGCGCCAGCAGCTTGGAGTCGGATTCACCCCTCCACTTT.

Ten or more counts support this clonotype. The chain links TRBV27 to TRBJ2-3; D is perhaps TRBD2 (5 bases). Trimming shortened V by 2 bases and J by 2 bases, and 8 bases separated the two germline ends. Germline V gene sequence: CDR1 MNHEY, CDR2 SMNVEV (reference sequence). CDR3 length: 14 residues. The CDR3 is CASSLSGYTDTQYF. The CDR3 region has the DNA TGTGCCAGCAGTTTAAGCGGATACACAGATACGCAGTATTTT.

The rearrangement links TRBV4-1 to TRBJ2-1, with D maybe TRBD2 (7 bases). Germline V gene sequence: CDR1 MGHRA, CDR2 YSYEKL. This CDR3 spans 18 amino acids. With 6 bases removed from V and 0 bases from J, the gap between germline ends came to 21 bases. CDR3 nucleotide sequence: TGCGCCAGCAGTCTGGGGGGGGCGGGTCCCTTCTCCTACAATGAGCAGTTCTTC. Its protein product is CASSLGGAGPFSYNEQFF.

The chain combines TRBV6-5 with TRBJ2-7; 10 nucleotides line up with TRBD2. CDR1 is MNHEY, CDR2 SVGAGI, per germline. The CDR3 loop spans 15 amino acids. The V and J ends lost 2 bases and 5 bases, in that order; junction bases with no gene match: 6. The CDR3 DNA sequence: TGTGCCAGCAGTTACGAGTCTAGCGGGAGCCACGAGCAGTACTTC. Protein sequence: CASSYESSGSHEQYF.

This clonotype was detected a few times. This sequence joins TRBV29-1 and TRBJ2-5, with D perhaps TRBD1 (5 bases). Germline V CDR1 and CDR2: SQVTM, ANQGSEA. CDR3 length: 13 amino acids. Trimming took 3 bases from V and 3 from J, leaving 11 bases between them. The CDR3 loop reads CSVETANEETQYF. In DNA, the CDR3 is TGCAGCGTTGAGACAGCCAACGAAGAGACCCAGTACTTC.

In nucleotides, the CDR3 is TGTGCCAGCAGCTTGGTTTCTGGAGCAGACACTGAAGCTTTCTTT. Residues: CASSLVSGADTEAFF. V is TRBV5-6 and J is TRBJ1-1, with D unclear. V was cut by 0 bases and J by 3 bases, with 12 bases left in between. CDR1 SGHDT and CDR2 YYEEEE come from the germline V gene. The CDR3 consists of 15 residues.

This clonotype was seen many times. The V and J genes are TRBV12-3 or TRBV12-4 and TRBJ2-5; D not resolved. V was trimmed by 3 bases and J by 5 bases, leaving 16 bases between them. This CDR3 has 15 residues. CDR3 DNA sequence: TGTGCCAGCAGTTTCCTAGGGCGAAAGGAGGAGACCCAGTACTTC. Its protein is CASSFLGRKEETQYF.

V is TRBV12-5 and J is TRBJ2-7; tentatively, D is TRBD1 or TRBD2 (5 bases each). V was shortened by 3 bases and J by 3 bases, with 18 bases between the two germline ends. The CDR3 loop spans 16 amino acids. Germline V gives CDR1 LGHNT, CDR2 FRNRAP. The CDR3 region is CASGFGMGEYDYEQYF. The CDR3 nucleotides are TGTGCTAGTGGTTTTGGTATGGGGGAGTATGACTACGAGCAGTACTTC.